These 15 T cell receptor beta chains were sequenced from one sample in a study of blood T cell repertoires in COVID-19. Profiled with immunoSEQ multiplex PCR; TCRdb holds only in-frame clones, not every one. The table records hundreds of thousands of clones, 86% of them present only once. The sequencing sample was made of peripheral blood. These TCRs come from a middle-aged man with COVID-19, enrolled during active disease.

The V call is TRBV24-1, the J call TRBJ2-1; 11 bases align to TRBD1. This CDR3 has 16 amino acids. Germline CDR1 reads KGHDR; CDR2 reads SFDVKD. V gave up 3 bases and J gave up 9 bases; unmatched junction bases: 9. CDR3 residues: CATSDTGQGAEGEQFF. CDR3 coding DNA: TGTGCCACCAGTGATACCGGACAGGGGGCGGAAGGTGAGCAGTTCTTC.

This clone was seen only a few times. The chain links TRBV6-5 to TRBJ1-5; D gene uncertain. This CDR3 has 13 residues. Germline CDR1 MNHEY, CDR2 SVGAGI. Trimming left V 10 bases short and J 1 base short, with 11 bases between. CDR3 nucleotide sequence: TGTGCCACCTTGATACAGAGCAATCAGCCCCAGCATTTT. This codes for CATLIQSNQPQHF.

This CDR3 is CASSNSGSYEQYF. CDR3 nucleotides: TGTGCCAGCAGTAATAGCGGGAGCTACGAGCAGTACTTC. The genes are TRBV6-2 or TRBV6-3 and TRBJ2-7; 9 nucleotides line up with TRBD2. The CDR3 has 13 residues. V shed 5 bases and J 3 bases; nucleotides not matched to a gene: 2. CDR1 and CDR2 (germline): MNHEY, SVGEGT.

The CDR3 region has the DNA TGTGCTAGTGGAAGCGGGGGGGAAACGTTGACCGGGGAGCTGTTTTTT. It encodes CASGSGGETLTGELFF. The chain is built from TRBV12-5 and TRBJ2-2; 10 bases line up with TRBD2. This CDR3 contains 16 residues. V lost 6 bases and J lost 5; bases outside the gene matches: 9. Germline lookup yields CDR1 LGHNT and CDR2 FRNRAP.

The gene calls are TRBV7-8 and TRBJ1-1, with TRBD1 as a possible D gene (6 bases). V dropped 1 base and J dropped 1 base, with 10 bases sitting between them. CDR1 is SGHVS and CDR2 is FQNEAQ in the germline V gene. This CDR3 region has 15 residues. CDR3 residues: CASSLGGGPNTEAFF. The CDR3 DNA follows: TGTGCCAGCAGCTTAGGGGGGGGGCCGAACACTGAAGCTTTCTTT.

The chain employs TRBV15 and TRBJ2-7; 10 bases match TRBD1. The junction had 2 bases not matched to a gene; V was cut back by 1 base and J by 2 bases. CDR3 length equals 15 residues. Per germline, CDR1 LNHNV and CDR2 YYDKDF (reference sequence). CDR3 sequence: CATSRGQGAAYEQYF. The CDR3 DNA reads TGTGCCACCAGCAGAGGACAGGGGGCCGCCTACGAGCAGTACTTC.

V usage is TRBV15 and J usage is TRBJ2-1; 7 positions match TRBD2. Trimming took 6 bases from V and 7 from J; bases not matched to a gene: 12. Germline CDR1 and CDR2: LNHNV and YYDKDF (reference sequence). The CDR3 totals 15 residues. The CDR3: CATRQNGGMSNEQFF. Written as DNA, the CDR3 is TGTGCCACCAGGCAGAACGGGGGGATGTCTAATGAGCAGTTCTTC.

The chain uses TRBV7-9 and TRBJ1-1; unclear D gene. V lost 3 bases to trimming and J lost 4 bases, with 9 bases between them. This CDR3 spans 13 amino acids. Germline V gene lookup returns CDR1 SEHNR and CDR2 FQNEAQ (reference sequence). The CDR3 protein is CASSFEGPTEAFF. The CDR3 nucleotides read TGTGCCAGCAGCTTTGAGGGTCCCACTGAAGCTTTCTTT.

This clone has just one count. The chain has TRBV6-5 and TRBJ2-1; no definite D call. Trimming took off 0 bases at V and 3 bases at J, with 6 bases between the two ends. The CDR3 is made up of 14 amino acids. Germline V gene sequence: CDR1 MNHEY, CDR2 SVGAGI. CDR3 loop: CASSYSSNYNEQFF. The CDR3 DNA follows: TGTGCCAGCAGTTACTCCTCTAACTACAATGAGCAGTTCTTC.

This chain links TRBV25-1 with TRBJ1-2; 7 bases are a match to TRBD1. The V segment lost 5 bases and the J segment 0 bases; nucleotides outside the gene matches: 3. The CDR3 extends over 14 amino acids. CDR1 and CDR2 from the germline V gene are MGHDK and SYGVNS. CDR3 amino acids: CASSKGAPNYGYTF. The CDR3 DNA reads TGTGCCAGCAGTAAGGGGGCGCCTAACTATGGCTACACCTTC.

This clone occurred a few times. The V gene is TRBV6-1, the J gene TRBJ2-1; 11 bases are a match to TRBD2. The germline gives CDR1 MNHNS, CDR2 SASEGT. The CDR3 length is 16 residues. After removal of 3 bases from V and 3 bases from J, the junction contained 4 bases not matched to a gene. In DNA, the CDR3 is TGTGCCAGCAGTGATAATAGCGGGAGGGTCTACAATGAGCAGTTCTTC. The encoded protein is CASSDNSGRVYNEQFF.

The chain joins TRBV9 to TRBJ2-1, with D perhaps matching TRBD2 (6 bases). CDR3 length: 14 amino acids. Germline V gene sequence: CDR1 SGDLS, CDR2 YYNGEE. Deletions cut 4 bases from V and 8 bases from J, with 16 bases between. The CDR3 coding sequence is TGTGCCAGCAGCCCTACTGGGGAGGTCCATGAGCAGTTCTTC. This gives the protein CASSPTGEVHEQFF.

This chain connects TRBV3-1 (or the pseudogene TRBV3-2) to TRBJ2-5, with unresolved D. The CDR3 totals 14 residues. The V end lost 0 bases, the J end lost 5 bases, and 10 bases lay between the germline ends. Per germline, CDR1 LGHDT and CDR2 YNNKEL (reference sequence). The CDR3 DNA sequence: TGTGCCAGCAGCCAAGAGCCGGTCCGGGAGACCCAGTACTTC. Protein: CASSQEPVRETQYF.

V gene TRBV19 combines with J gene TRBJ1-1; the D gene is possibly TRBD1 (5 bases). Germline values: CDR1 LNHDA, CDR2 SQIVND (reference sequence). The CDR3 loop spans 14 amino acids. The V and J ends lost 7 bases and 5 bases respectively, with 17 bases between them. CDR3 DNA: TGTGCCAGTAACCACAGAGACCGGGGGACTGAAGCTTTCTTT. As protein: CASNHRDRGTEAFF.

The chain links TRBV12-3 or TRBV12-4 to TRBJ2-3, with no clear D. This CDR3 region has 11 residues. Trimming removed 10 bases from V and 2 bases from J, with 7 bases in between. The CDR3 reads CATFHTDTQYF. In nucleotides, the CDR3 is TGTGCCACATTTCACACAGATACGCAGTATTTT.